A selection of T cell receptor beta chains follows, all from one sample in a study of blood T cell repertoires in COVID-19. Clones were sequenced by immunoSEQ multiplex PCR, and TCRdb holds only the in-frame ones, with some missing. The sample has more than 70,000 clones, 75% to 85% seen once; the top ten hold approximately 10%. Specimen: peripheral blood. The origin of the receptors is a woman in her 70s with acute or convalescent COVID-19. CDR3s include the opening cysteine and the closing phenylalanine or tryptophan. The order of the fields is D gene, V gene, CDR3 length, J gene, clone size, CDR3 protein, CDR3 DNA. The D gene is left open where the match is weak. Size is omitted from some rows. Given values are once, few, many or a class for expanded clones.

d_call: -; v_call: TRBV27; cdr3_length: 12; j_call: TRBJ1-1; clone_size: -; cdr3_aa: CASQNRENEAFF; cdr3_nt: TGTGCCAGCCAAAACCGGGAGAATGAAGCTTTCTTT
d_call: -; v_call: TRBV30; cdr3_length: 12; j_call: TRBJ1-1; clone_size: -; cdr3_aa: CAWSGQNTEAFF; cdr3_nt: TGTGCCTGGAGTGGACAGAACACTGAAGCTTTCTTT
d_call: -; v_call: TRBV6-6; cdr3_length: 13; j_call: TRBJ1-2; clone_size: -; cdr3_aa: CASGNSGDYGYTF; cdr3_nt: TGTGCCAGCGGGAACAGCGGTGACTATGGCTACACCTTC
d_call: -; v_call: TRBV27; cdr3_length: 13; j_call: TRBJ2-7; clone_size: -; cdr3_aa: CASSLSGEYEQYF; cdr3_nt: TGTGCCAGCAGTTTGTCGGGGGAGTACGAGCAGTACTTC
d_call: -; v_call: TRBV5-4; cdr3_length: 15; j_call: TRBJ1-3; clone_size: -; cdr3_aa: CASSLDPSSGNTIYF; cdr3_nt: TGTGCCAGCAGCTTGGACCCGAGCTCTGGAAACACCATATATTTT
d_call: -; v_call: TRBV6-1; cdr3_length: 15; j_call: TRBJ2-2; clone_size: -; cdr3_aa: CASSEYRRDTGELFF; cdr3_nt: TGTGCCAGCAGTGAATATCGCAGGGACACCGGGGAGCTGTTTTTT
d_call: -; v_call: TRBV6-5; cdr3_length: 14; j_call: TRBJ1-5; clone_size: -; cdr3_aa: CASPFSRAGSPQHF; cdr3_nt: TGTGCCAGCCCCTTTTCGCGGGCGGGATCGCCCCAGCATTTT
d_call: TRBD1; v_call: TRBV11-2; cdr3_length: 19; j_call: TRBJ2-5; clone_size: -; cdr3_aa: CASSPKTGQGIGWGETQYF; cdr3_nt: TGTGCCAGCAGCCCCAAGACGGGACAGGGGATCGGTTGGGGAGAGACCCAGTACTTC
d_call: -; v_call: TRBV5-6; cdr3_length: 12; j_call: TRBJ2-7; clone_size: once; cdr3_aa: CASRQGSYEQYF; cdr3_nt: TGTGCCAGCAGACAGGGTTCCTACGAGCAGTACTTC
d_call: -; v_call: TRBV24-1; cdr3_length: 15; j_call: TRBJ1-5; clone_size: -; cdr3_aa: CATSETTPPDQPQHF; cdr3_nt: TGTGCCACCAGTGAAACTACACCGCCGGATCAGCCCCAGCATTTT
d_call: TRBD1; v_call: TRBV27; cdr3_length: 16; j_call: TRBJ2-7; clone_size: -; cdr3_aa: CASSFSRGSTAYEQYF; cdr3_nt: TGTGCCAGCAGTTTCTCCAGGGGGTCGACCGCCTACGAGCAGTACTTC
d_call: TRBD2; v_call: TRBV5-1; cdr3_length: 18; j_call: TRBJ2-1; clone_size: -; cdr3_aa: CASSSGALAGGPYNEQFF; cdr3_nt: TGCGCCAGCAGCTCGGGGGCACTAGCGGGAGGACCCTACAATGAGCAGTTCTTC
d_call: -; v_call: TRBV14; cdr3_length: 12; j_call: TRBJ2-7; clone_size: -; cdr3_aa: CASSQGRGGQYF; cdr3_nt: TGTGCCAGCAGCCAAGGCCGGGGAGGACAGTACTTC
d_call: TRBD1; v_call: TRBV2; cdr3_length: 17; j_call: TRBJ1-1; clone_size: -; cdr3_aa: CASRKGLRTGENTEAFF; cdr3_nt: TGTGCCAGCAGAAAGGGTTTAAGGACAGGAGAGAACACTGAAGCTTTCTTT
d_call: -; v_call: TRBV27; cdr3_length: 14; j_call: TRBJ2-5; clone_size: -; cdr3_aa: CASSFRDNQETQYF; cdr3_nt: TGTGCCAGCAGTTTCCGGGACAACCAAGAGACCCAGTACTTC
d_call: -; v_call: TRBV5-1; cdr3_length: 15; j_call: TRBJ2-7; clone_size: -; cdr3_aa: CASSLGGKGAYEQYF; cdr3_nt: TGCGCCAGCAGCTTGGGGGGAAAAGGGGCCTACGAGCAGTACTTC